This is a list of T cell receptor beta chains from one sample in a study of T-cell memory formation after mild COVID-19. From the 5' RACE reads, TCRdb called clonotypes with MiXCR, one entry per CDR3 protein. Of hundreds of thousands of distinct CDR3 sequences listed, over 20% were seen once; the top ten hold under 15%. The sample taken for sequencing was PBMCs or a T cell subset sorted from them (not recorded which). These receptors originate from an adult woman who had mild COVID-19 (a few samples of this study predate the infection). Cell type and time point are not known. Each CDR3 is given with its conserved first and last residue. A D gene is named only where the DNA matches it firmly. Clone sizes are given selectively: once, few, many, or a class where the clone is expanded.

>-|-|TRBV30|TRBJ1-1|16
TGTGCCTGGAATGGACGAAGTGGAGTACGGAACACTGAAGCTTTCTTT
CAWNGRSGVRNTEAFF
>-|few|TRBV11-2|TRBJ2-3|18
TGTGCCAGCAGCTCAGCGAGTGGAGTCATTCCTAGCACAGATACGCAGTATTTT
CASSSASGVIPSTDTQYF
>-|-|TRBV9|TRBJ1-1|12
TGTGCCAGCAGCGTCGGGGGCGCTGAAGCTTTCTTT
CASSVGGAEAFF
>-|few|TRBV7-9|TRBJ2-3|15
TGTGCCAGCAGATCAGTGGGGGGAAGCACAGATACGCAGTATTTT
CASRSVGGSTDTQYF
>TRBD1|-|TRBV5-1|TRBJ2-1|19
TGCGCCAGCAGCCCCACGGGGGCGGGTAGACAGGGGTACTACAATGAGCAGTTCTTC
CASSPTGAGRQGYYNEQFF
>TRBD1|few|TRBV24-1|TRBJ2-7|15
TGTGCCACCAGTGAGGGACAGACACCCACCTACGAGCAGTACTTC
CATSEGQTPTYEQYF
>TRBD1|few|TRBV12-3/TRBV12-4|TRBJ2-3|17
TGTGCCAGCAGTTCCACGTCCGGGACAGGGTACACAGATACGCAGTATTTT
CASSSTSGTGYTDTQYF
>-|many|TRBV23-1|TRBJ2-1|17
TGCGCCAGCAGTCTTTTCGTAGCGCCAGGAGGGCCTTGGGAGCAGTTCTTC
CASSLFVAPGGPWEQFF
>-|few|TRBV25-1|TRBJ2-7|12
TGTGCCAGCAGTTCCGATTTGATCGAGCAGTACTTC
CASSSDLIEQYF
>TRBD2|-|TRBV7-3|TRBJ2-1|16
TGTGCCAGCAGCTTAGAGAGCGAGCGGGGGATAGGTGAGCAGTTCTTC
CASSLESERGIGEQFF
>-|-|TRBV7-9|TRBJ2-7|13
TGTGCCAGCAGTACGGATTTTGTTTACGAGCAGTACTTC
CASSTDFVYEQYF
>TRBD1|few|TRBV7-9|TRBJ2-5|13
TGTGCCAGCACCAGGGACAGTCAAGAGACCCAGTACTTC
CASTRDSQETQYF
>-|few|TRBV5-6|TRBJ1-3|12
TGTGCCAGCAGCTTGTCGGTGAACACCATATATTTT
CASSLSVNTIYF
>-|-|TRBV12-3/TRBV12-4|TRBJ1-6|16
TGTGCCAGCACCCAACATGGGGACCCCTATAATTCACCCCTCCACTTT
CASTQHGDPYNSPLHF
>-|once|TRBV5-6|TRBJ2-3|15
TGTGCCAGCAGCTTGGAGCCGGTACACACAGATACGCAGTATTTT
CASSLEPVHTDTQYF
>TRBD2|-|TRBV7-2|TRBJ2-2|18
TGTGCCAGCAGCACAAGCGGGAGGGCCGGTCTGGACACCGGGGAGCTGTTTTTT
CASSTSGRAGLDTGELFF
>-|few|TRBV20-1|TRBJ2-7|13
TGCAGTGCTAGGGGGCAGGGAGACCACGAGCAGTACTTC
CSARGQGDHEQYF
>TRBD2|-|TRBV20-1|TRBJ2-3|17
TGCAGTGCTAGAGAGACCGGGACTAGCGGGATCACAGATACGCAGTATTTT
CSARETGTSGITDTQYF
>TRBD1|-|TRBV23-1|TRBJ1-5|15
TGCGCCAGCAGGGTATTGACAGGGCCAAATCAGCCCCAGCATTTT
CASRVLTGPNQPQHF
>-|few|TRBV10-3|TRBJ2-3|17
TGTGCCATCGGTAGGGGGGGTAACAGCCACAGCACAGATACGCAGTATTTT
CAIGRGGNSHSTDTQYF
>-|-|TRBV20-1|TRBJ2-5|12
TGCAGTGCTAGGACAGGTCAAGAGACCCAGTACTTC
CSARTGQETQYF
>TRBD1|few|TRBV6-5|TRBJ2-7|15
TGTGCCAGCAGTTACTCCCGGACAGGGGCGAACGAGCAGTACTTC
CASSYSRTGANEQYF